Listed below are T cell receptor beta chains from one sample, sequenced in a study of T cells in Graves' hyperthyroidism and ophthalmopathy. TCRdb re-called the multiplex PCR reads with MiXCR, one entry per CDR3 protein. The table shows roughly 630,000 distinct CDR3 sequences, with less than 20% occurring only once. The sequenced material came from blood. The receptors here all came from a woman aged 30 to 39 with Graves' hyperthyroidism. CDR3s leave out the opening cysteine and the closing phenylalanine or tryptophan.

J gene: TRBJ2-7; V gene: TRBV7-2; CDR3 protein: ASRLPPSYEQY
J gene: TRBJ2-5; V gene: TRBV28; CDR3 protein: ASTNPGFGGTETQY
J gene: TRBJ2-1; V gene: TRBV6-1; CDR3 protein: ASSATIGTDYNEQF
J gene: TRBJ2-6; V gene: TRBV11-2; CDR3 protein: ASSRGVSGANVLT
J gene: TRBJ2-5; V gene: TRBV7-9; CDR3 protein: ASSRLGTAEETQY
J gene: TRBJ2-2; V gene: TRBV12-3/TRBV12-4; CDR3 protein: ASSFWESETGELF
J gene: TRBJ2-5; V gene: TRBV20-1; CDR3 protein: SAAQSPSGMETQY
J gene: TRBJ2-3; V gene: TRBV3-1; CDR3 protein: ASSQEGGRWTDTQY
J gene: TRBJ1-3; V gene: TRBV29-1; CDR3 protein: SAQGGGNTIY
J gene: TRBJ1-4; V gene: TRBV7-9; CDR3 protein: ASSLREVPKEKLF
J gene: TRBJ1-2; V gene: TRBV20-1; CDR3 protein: SARATGGPHYGYT
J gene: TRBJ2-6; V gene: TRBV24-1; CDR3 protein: ATSVAGANVLT
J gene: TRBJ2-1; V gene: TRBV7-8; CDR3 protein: ASSFGYRGRPGGKNNEQF
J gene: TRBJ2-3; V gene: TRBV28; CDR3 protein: ASSLLAGERTDTQY
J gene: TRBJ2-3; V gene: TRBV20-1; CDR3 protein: SARGGGRTDTQY
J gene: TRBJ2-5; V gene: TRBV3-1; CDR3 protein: ASSPGVAGLGAQETQY
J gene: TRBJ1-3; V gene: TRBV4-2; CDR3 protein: ASSVGTPGNTIY
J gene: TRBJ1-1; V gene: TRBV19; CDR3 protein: ASSPLSTGYTEAF
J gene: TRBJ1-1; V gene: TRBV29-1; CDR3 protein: SVSDTDTEAF
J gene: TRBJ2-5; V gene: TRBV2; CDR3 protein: ASKTGLAGVGETQY
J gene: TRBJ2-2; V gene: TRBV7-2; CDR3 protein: ASSLMWQTNTGELF
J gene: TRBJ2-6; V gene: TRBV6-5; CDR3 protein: ASSYSIAGGPGGANVLT
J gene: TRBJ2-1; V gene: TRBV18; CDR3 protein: ATFPGLAPTLMNEQF
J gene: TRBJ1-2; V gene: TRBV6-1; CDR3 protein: ASSPAYRANYGYT
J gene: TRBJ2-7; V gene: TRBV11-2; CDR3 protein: ASSIKGLPSYEQY
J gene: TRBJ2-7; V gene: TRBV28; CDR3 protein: ASRTGLYEQY
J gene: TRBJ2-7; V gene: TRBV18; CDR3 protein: ASSFRLAGGTDEQY
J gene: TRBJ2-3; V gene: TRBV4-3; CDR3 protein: ASSQQGAGGFTDTQY
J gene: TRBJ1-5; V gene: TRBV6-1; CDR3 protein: ASSALNSNQPQH
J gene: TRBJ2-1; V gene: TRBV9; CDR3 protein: ASSVGTVNEQF
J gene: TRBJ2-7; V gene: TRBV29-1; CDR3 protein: SAARGRGGGYEQY
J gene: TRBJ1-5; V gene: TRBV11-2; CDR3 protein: ASSLDGGFNQPQH
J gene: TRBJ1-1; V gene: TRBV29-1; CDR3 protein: SVEKGGRNTEAF
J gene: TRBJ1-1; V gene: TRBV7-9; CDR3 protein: ASSRTATEGTEAF
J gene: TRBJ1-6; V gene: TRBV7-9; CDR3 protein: ASTTRGQHPLH
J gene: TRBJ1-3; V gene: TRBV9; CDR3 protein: ASSVAVYSGNTIY
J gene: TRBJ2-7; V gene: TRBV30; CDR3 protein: AWTDSGSHIGQY
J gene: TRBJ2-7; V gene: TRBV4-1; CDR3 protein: ASSQIAGLRVYEQY
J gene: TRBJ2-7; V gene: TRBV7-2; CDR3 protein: ASSLDGGPYEQY
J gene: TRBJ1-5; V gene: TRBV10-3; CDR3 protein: ATAGTGDQPQH
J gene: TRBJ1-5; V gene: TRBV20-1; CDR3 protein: SARRGGQSHYSNQPQH
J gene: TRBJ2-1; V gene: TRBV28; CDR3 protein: ASSLSTSGNYNEQF
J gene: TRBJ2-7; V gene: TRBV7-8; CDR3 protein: ASSLDPSGSYERY
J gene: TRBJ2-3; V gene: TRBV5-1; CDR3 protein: ASSGTSGTTDTQY
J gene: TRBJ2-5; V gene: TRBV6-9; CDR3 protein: ASSRARDGLTSSTSAN